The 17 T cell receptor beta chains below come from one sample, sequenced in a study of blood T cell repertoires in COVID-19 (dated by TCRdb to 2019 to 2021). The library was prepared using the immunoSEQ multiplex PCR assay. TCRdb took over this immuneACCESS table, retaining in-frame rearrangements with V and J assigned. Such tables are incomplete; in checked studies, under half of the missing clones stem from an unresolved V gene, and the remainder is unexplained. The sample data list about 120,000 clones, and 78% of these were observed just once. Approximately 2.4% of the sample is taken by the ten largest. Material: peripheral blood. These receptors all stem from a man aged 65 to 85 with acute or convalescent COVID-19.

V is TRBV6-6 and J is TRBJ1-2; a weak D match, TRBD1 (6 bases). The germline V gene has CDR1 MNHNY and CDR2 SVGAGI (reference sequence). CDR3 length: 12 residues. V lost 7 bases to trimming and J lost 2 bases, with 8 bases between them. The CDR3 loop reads CASNTGNYGYTF. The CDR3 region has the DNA TGTGCCAGCAATACAGGGAACTATGGCTACACCTTC.

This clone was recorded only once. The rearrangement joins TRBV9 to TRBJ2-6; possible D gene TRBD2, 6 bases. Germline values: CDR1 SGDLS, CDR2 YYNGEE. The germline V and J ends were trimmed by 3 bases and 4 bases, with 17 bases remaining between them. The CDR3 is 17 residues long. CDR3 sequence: CASSARLLGGGANVLTF. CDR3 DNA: TGTGCCAGCAGCGCCCGATTATTGGGGGGAGGGGCCAACGTCCTGACTTTC. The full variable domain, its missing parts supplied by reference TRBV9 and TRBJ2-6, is DSGVTQTPKHLITATGQRVTLRCSPRSGDLSVYWYQQSLDQGLQFLIQYYNGEERAKGNILERFSAQQFPDLHSELNLSSLELGDSALYFCASSARLLGGGANVLTFGAGSRLTVL.

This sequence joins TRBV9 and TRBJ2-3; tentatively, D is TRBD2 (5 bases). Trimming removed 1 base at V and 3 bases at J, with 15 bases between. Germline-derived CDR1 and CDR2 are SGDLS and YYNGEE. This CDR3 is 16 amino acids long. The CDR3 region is CASSVSPSTGTDTQYF. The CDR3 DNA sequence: TGTGCCAGCAGCGTATCTCCCAGTACGGGGACAGATACGCAGTATTTT.

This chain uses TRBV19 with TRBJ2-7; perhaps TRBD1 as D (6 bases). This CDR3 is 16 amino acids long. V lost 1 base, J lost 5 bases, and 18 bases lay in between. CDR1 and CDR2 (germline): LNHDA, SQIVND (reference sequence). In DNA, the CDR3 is TGTGCCAGTAGTATAGTATCGAGCACAGGGTCACACGAGCAGTACTTC. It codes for CASSIVSSTGSHEQYF.

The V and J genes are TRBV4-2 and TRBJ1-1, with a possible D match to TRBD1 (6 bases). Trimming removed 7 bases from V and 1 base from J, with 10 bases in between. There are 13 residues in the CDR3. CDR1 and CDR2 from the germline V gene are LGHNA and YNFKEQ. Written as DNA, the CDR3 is TGTGCCAGCACCGGGGGCTCGAACACTGAAGCTTTCTTT. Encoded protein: CASTGGSNTEAFF.

The CDR3 sequence is CASSQGDRENTEAFF. The CDR3 DNA reads as TGTGCCAGCAGCCAAGGGGACAGGGAGAACACTGAAGCTTTCTTT. The J gene is TRBJ1-1, the V gene TRBV4-2; 9 bases line up with TRBD1. Germline CDR1 and CDR2: LGHNA and YNFKEQ. J gave up 1 base and V 1 base, and 1 base lay outside the gene matches. The CDR3 spans 15 residues.

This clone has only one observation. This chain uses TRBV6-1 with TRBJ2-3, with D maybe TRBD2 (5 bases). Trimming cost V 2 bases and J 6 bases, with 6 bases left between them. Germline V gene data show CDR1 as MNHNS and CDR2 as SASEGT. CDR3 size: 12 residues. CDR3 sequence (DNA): TGTGCCAGCAGTGAATGGAGGGATACGCAGTATTTT. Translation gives CASSEWRDTQYF.

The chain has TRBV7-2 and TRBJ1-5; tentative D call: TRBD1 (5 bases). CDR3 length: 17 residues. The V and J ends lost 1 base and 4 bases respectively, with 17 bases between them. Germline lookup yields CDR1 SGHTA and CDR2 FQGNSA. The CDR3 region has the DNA TGTGCCAGCAGCTTAGTGCCTGCGGGGCTTGCAAATCAGCCCCAGCATTTT. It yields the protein CASSLVPAGLANQPQHF.

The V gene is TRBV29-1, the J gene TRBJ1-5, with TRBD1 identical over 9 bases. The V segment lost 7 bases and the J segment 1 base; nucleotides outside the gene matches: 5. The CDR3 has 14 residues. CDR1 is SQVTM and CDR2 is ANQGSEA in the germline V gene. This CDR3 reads CSALTGGSNQPQHF. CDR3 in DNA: TGCAGCGCCCTAACAGGGGGCAGCAATCAGCCCCAGCATTTT.

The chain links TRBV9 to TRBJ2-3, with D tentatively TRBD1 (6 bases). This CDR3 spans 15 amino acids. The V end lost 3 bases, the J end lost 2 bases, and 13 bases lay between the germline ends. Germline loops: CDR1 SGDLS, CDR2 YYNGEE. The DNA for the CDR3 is TGTGCCAGCAGCGCCCGGACAGCATACACAGATACGCAGTATTTT. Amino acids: CASSARTAYTDTQYF.

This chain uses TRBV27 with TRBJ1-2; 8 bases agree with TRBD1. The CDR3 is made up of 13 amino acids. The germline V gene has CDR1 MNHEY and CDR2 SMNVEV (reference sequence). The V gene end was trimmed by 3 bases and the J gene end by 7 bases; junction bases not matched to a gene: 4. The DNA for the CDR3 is TGTGCCAGCAGTTTCTGGACAGGGAGTGGCTACACCTTC. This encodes CASSFWTGSGYTF.

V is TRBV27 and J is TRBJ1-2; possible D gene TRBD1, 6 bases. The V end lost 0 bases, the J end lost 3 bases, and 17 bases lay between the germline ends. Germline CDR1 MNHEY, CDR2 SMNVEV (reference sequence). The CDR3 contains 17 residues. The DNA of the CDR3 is TGTGCCAGCAGTTTATCGGCCTTACAGGGCCTCTACTATGGCTACACCTTC. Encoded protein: CASSLSALQGLYYGYTF.

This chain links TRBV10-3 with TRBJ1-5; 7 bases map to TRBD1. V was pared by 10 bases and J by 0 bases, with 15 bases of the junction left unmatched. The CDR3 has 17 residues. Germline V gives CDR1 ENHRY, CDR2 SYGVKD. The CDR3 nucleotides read TGTGCCACCAAAGACCCGACAGGGACTTATAGCAATCAGCCCCAGCATTTT. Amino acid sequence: CATKDPTGTYSNQPQHF.

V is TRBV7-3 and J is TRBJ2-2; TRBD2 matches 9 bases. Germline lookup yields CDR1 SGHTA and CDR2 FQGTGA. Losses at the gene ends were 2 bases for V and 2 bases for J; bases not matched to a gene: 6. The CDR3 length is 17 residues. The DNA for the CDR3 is TGTGCCAGCAGCTTATCTCGCGGGGGGGCCAACACCGGGGAGCTGTTTTTT. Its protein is CASSLSRGGANTGELFF.

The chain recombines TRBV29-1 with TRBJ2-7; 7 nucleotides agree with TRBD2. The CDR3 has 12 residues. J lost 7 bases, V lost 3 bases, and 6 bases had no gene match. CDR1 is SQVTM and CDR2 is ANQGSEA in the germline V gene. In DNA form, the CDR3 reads TGCAGCGTTGATATGGGAGGGTGGGAGCAGTACTTC. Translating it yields CSVDMGGWEQYF.

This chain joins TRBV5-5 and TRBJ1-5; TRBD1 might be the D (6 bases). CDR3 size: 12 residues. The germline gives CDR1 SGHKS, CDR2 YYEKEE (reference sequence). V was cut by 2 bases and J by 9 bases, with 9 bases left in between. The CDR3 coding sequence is TGTGCCAGCAGCTTATGGGGGCGGCCCCAGCATTTT. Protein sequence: CASSLWGRPQHF.

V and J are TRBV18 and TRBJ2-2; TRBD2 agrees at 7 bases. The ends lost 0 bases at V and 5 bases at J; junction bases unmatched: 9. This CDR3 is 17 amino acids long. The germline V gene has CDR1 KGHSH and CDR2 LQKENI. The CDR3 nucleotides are TGTGCCAGCTCACCACCGGGACTACCTCCATGGACCGGGGAGCTGTTTTTT. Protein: CASSPPGLPPWTGELFF.